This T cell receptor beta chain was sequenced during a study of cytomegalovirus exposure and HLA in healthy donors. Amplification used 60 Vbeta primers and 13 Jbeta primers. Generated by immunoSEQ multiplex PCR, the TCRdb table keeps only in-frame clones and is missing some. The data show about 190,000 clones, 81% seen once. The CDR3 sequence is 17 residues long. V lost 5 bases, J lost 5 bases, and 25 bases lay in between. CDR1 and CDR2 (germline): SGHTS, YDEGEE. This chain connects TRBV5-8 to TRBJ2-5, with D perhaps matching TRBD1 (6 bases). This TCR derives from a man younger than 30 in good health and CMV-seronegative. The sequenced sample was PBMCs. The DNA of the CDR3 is TGTGCCAGCAGTAGGGGAACAGGGATTTTGGCAGGCGAGACCCAGTACTTC. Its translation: CASSRGTGILAGETQYF.